This T cell receptor beta chain derives from a study of T cell changes during pregnancy in multiple sclerosis. TCRdb's table, derived via immunoSEQ multiplex PCR, lists solely in-frame clones and lacks some. The sample consists of more than 65,000 clones, 85% to 95% of them appearing once. The CDR3 runs 14 residues. V was clipped by 3 bases and J by 1 base, with 6 bases between them. CDR1 is PRHDT and CDR2 is FYEKMQ in the germline V gene (reference sequence). The rearrangement uses TRBV13 and TRBJ2-2; a weak D match, TRBD1 (5 bases). The sequenced sample was peripheral blood, obtained in the first trimester of pregnancy. The clonotype was recovered from a female donor with multiple sclerosis, enrolled in a pregnancy study. CDR3: CASSFDRNTGELFF. The CDR3 DNA reads as TGTGCCAGCAGCTTCGACAGGAACACCGGGGAGCTGTTTTTT.